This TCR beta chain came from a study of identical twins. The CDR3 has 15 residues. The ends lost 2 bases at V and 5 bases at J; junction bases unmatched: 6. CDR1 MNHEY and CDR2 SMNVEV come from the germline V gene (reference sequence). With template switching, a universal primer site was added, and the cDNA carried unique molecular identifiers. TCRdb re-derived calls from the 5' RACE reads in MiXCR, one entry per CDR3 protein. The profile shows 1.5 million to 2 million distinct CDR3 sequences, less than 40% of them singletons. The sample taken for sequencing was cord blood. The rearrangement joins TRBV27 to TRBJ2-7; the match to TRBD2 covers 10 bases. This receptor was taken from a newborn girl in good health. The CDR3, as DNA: TGTGCCAGCAGTTTAGAGCTAGCGGGAGTCCACGAGCAGTACTTC. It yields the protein CASSLELAGVHEQYF.